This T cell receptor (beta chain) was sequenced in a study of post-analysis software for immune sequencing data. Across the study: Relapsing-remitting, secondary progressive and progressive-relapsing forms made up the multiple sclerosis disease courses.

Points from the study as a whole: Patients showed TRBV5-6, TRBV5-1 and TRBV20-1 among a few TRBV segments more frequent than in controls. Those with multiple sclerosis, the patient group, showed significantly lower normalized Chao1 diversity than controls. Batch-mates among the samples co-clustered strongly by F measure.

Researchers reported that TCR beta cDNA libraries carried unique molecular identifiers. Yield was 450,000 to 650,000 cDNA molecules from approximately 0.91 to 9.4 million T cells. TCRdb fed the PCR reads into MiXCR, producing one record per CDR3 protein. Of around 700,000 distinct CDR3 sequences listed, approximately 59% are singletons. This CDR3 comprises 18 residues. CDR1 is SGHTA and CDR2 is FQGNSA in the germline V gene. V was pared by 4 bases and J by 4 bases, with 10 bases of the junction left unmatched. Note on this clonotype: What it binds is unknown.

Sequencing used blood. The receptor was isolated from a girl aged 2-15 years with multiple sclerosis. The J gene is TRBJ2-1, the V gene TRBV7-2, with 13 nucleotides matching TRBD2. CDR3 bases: TGTGCCAGCAGCTCCAGACTAGCGGGGGGCTGGGGGTACAATGAGCAGTTCTTC. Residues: CASSSRLAGGWGYNEQFF.